This T cell receptor (beta chain) was sequenced for a study of OX40 agonist ivuxolimab in advanced cancers. Only in-frame clones appear in the TCRdb table, and some are missing; sequencing was by immunoSEQ multiplex PCR. Among about 64,000 clones, approximately 84% were seen once, and the ten largest hold 2% to 3%. With V trimmed by 0 bases and J by 5 bases, 1 base remained unmatched. The germline gives CDR1 MNHNY, CDR2 SVGAGI (reference sequence). The CDR3 runs 14 residues. The input for sequencing was CD4+ or CD8+ T cells sorted from blood, taken in a trial of the OX40 agonist ivuxolimab. The chain uses TRBV6-6 and TRBJ2-7; TRBD2 agrees at 10 bases. This receptor was obtained from an adult with an advanced solid tumor such as melanoma, head and neck, liver or kidney cancer. Here the CDR3 reads CASSYSSGGDEQYF. The CDR3 bases are TGTGCCAGCAGTTACTCCAGCGGGGGGGACGAGCAGTACTTC.